The 5 T cell receptor beta chains listed next were all sequenced from one sample in a study of T cells in Graves' hyperthyroidism and ophthalmopathy. Template material for amplifying TCR beta CDR3 regions consisted of RNA transcripts. When the TCR CDR3 underwent first-round RT-PCR, the HTBI primer set was used. TCRdb reprocessed the multiplex PCR reads via MiXCR and lists one record per CDR3 protein. The repertoire holds 400,000 or so distinct CDR3 sequences, with over 13% as singletons. Sequencing used blood. The receptor set was obtained from a man aged 45-65 years with Graves' ophthalmopathy.

This clonotype was seen many times. The chain employs TRBV2 and TRBJ2-3; no clear D. V gave up 3 bases and J gave up 4 bases, with 14 bases separating them. This CDR3 contains 15 residues. Per germline, CDR1 SNHLY and CDR2 FYNNEI. The CDR3 DNA sequence: TGTGCCAGCAGTGACGTGGGATTTTCCTCAGATACGCAGTATTTT. Translated: CASSDVGFSSDTQYF.

This clonotype was seen a few times. The chain employs TRBV14 and TRBJ2-5; D is uncertain. The V gene's germline CDR1 is SGHDN and CDR2 FVKESK. Trimming pared 0 bases from V and 13 bases from J, leaving 9 bases between. There are 11 residues in the CDR3. The CDR3 sequence is CASSQDRARYF. CDR3 nucleotide sequence: TGTGCCAGCAGCCAAGATCGGGCTCGGTACTTC.

This clonotype was detected ten times or more. CDR3 nucleotide sequence: TGTGCCAGCAGTAAGGAGGGGGCTTACGAGCAGTACTTC. This codes for CASSKEGAYEQYF. The rearrangement uses TRBV27 and TRBJ2-7, with D possibly matching TRBD1 (7 bases). Per germline, CDR1 MNHEY and CDR2 SMNVEV (reference sequence). The CDR3 is made up of 13 amino acids. V was clipped by 5 bases and J by 4 bases, with 12 bases between them.

The table lists this clonotype with many counts. The chain links TRBV11-2 to TRBJ2-5; 7 bases match TRBD2. Germline lookup yields CDR1 SGHAT and CDR2 FQNNGV. The CDR3 contains 17 residues. Unmatched junction bases numbered 17, after V lost 5 bases and J lost 5 bases. Here the CDR3 reads CASSPGFEGRAWETQYF. The CDR3 region has the DNA TGTGCCAGCAGCCCTGGGTTTGAAGGGAGGGCCTGGGAGACCCAGTACTTC.

This clonotype was seen at least ten times. The chain carries TRBV30 and TRBJ2-2; D is undetermined. The CDR3 runs 13 residues. Germline-derived CDR1 and CDR2 are GTSNPN and SVGIG (reference sequence). Trimming cost V 4 bases and J 2 bases, with 8 bases left between them. The CDR3 loop reads CAWTRSNTGELFF. For the CDR3, the DNA is TGTGCCTGGACCAGATCCAACACCGGGGAGCTGTTTTTT.